These 29 T cell receptor beta chains originate from one sample sequenced in a study of blood T cell repertoires in COVID-19. Measured with immunoSEQ multiplex PCR; TCRdb has only the in-frame clones, and not every one. The table has about 320,000 clones, 85% to 95% seen once. The specimen sequenced was PBMCs or T cells enriched from blood (not recorded which). The source is a woman aged 25-40 years who had been exposed to COVID-19.

This chain joins TRBV5-5 and TRBJ1-1; 10 bases align to TRBD1. Trimming cost V 1 base and J 5 bases; bases outside gene matches: 8. The CDR3 covers 16 residues. The germline gives CDR1 SGHKS, CDR2 YYEKEE (reference sequence). CDR3 DNA: TGTGCCAGCAGCTTGTGGCGGGGACAGGGGAATACTGAAGCTTTCTTT. Encoded protein: CASSLWRGQGNTEAFF.

V is TRBV3-1 (or the pseudogene TRBV3-2) and J is TRBJ2-7; no reliable D call. Germline V gives CDR1 LGHDT, CDR2 YNNKEL (reference sequence). V was cut by 4 bases and J by 6 bases, with 13 bases left in between. The CDR3 covers 13 residues. The CDR3 loop reads CASSRILGGEQYF. Here the CDR3 DNA reads TGTGCCAGCAGCCGTATCCTAGGTGGCGAGCAGTACTTC.

V gene TRBV11-2 combines with J gene TRBJ1-3; TRBD1 might be the D (5 bases). V was pared by 1 base and J by 0 bases, with 13 bases between. Germline CDR1 reads SGHAT; CDR2 reads FQNNGV. The length of the CDR3 is 17 residues. The CDR3 DNA is TGTGCCAGCAGCTTAGTGCAGGGTGGCCGCTCTGGAAACACCATATATTTT. Translating it yields CASSLVQGGRSGNTIYF.

The chain is built from TRBV5-1 and TRBJ1-3; D is undetermined. This CDR3 is 15 amino acids long. V was pared by 0 bases and J by 0 bases, with 7 bases between. Germline-derived CDR1 and CDR2 are SGHRS and YFSETQ. DNA for the CDR3: TGCGCCAGCAGCTTGGATACAGCCTCTGGAAACACCATATATTTT. Its protein product is CASSLDTASGNTIYF.

The genes are TRBV3-1 (or the pseudogene TRBV3-2) and TRBJ1-2, with 7 bases aligning to TRBD1. The junction had 13 bases not matched to a gene; V was cut back by 0 bases and J by 6 bases. Germline CDR1 and CDR2: LGHDT and YNNKEL (reference sequence). This CDR3 has 17 residues. CDR3 loop: CASSQDMRGRTGHGYTF. CDR3 nucleotide sequence: TGTGCCAGCAGCCAAGATATGAGGGGGCGCACTGGTCATGGCTACACCTTC.

The chain employs TRBV7-9 and TRBJ1-2, with a tentative D call TRBD1 (5 bases). Per the germline V gene, CDR1 is SEHNR and CDR2 is FQNEAQ (reference sequence). CDR3 length: 15 amino acids. Deletions cut 6 bases from V and 0 bases from J, with 14 bases between. This CDR3 is CASRPLTATNYGYTF. CDR3 in DNA: TGTGCCAGCAGACCCCTGACAGCTACTAACTATGGCTACACCTTC.

J is TRBJ1-1 and V is TRBV3-1 (or the pseudogene TRBV3-2), with D maybe TRBD1 (6 bases). V dropped 1 base and J dropped 1 base, with 10 bases sitting between them. The CDR3 contains 15 residues. CDR1 LGHDT and CDR2 YNNKEL come from the germline V gene (reference sequence). The chain's CDR3 is CASSQGGTPNTEAFF. The CDR3, as DNA: TGTGCCAGCAGCCAAGGAGGGACACCGAACACTGAAGCTTTCTTT.

The chain employs TRBV11-3 and TRBJ2-1; 8 bases match TRBD2. Germline CDR1 and CDR2: SGHNT and YENEEA. The CDR3 consists of 16 residues. J lost 4 bases, V lost 3 bases, and 8 bases had no gene match. The DNA for the CDR3 is TGTGCCAGCAGCTTCGGGAGGGGGGGTTCATACAATGAGCAGTTCTTC. This sequence encodes CASSFGRGGSYNEQFF.

The J gene is TRBJ1-5, the V gene TRBV30, with 7 bases lining up with TRBD1. The germline V gene encodes CDR1 GTSNPN and CDR2 SVGIG (reference sequence). This CDR3 is built from 14 residues. CDR3 bases: TGTGACTACGCCTCCAGGGGGGTCAATCAGCCCCAGCATTTT. Amino acid sequence: CDYASRGVNQPQHF.

The V call is TRBV5-1, the J call TRBJ1-1, with TRBD1 matching over 7 bases. Germline CDR1 is SGHRS and CDR2 is YFSETQ. V gave up 4 bases and J gave up 1 base; unmatched junction bases: 7. The CDR3 contains 15 residues. This CDR3 is CASSAIQGRNTEAFF. The CDR3 DNA sequence: TGCGCCAGCAGCGCGATACAGGGGCGGAACACTGAAGCTTTCTTT. The full variable domain, completed using reference TRBV5-1 and TRBJ1-1, is KAGVTQTPRYLIKTRGQQVTLSCSPISGHRSVSWYQQTPGQGLQFLFEYFSETQRNKGNFPGRFSGRQFSNSRSEMNVSTLELGDSALYLCASSAIQGRNTEAFFGQGTRLTVV.

In its sample, this clone was seen a few times. V usage is TRBV9 and J usage is TRBJ1-4; D might be TRBD1 (5 bases). Looked up from germline, CDR1 is SGDLS and CDR2 is YYNGEE. The CDR3 covers 16 residues. Trimming left V 1 base short and J 7 bases short, with 17 bases between. Here the CDR3 reads CASSVSSGRKSEKLFF. The CDR3 bases are TGTGCCAGCAGCGTATCCTCAGGGAGGAAAAGTGAAAAACTGTTTTTT.

DNA of the CDR3: TGTGCCAGCAGCCCTAGCGGGGGGCTCCGCACAGATACGCAGTATTTT. This codes for CASSPSGGLRTDTQYF. The chain carries TRBV5-5 and TRBJ2-3, with TRBD2 matching 11 bases. Germline CDR1 reads SGHKS; CDR2 reads YYEKEE (reference sequence). This CDR3 comprises 16 residues. Trimming removed 4 bases from V and 1 base from J; junction bases left unmatched: 5. The whole variable domain, filled in from reference TRBV5-5 and TRBJ2-3, reads DAGVTQSPTHLIKTRGQQVTLRCSPISGHKSVSWYQQVLGQGPQFIFQYYEKEERGRGNFPDRFSARQFPNYSSELNVNALLLGDSALYLCASSPSGGLRTDTQYFGPGTRLTVL.

The genes are TRBV19 and TRBJ1-2; TRBD1 might be the D (5 bases). Between the trimmed V and J ends, which lost 5 bases and 0 bases, there was a span of 10 bases. The CDR3 length is 14 residues. The germline V gene has CDR1 LNHDA and CDR2 SQIVND (reference sequence). The CDR3: CASSGGATNYGYTF. The CDR3 DNA reads TGTGCCAGTAGTGGAGGGGCTACTAACTATGGCTACACCTTC.

The chain is built from TRBV28 and TRBJ1-2; TRBD1 is a possible D gene (6 bases). This CDR3 has 15 amino acids. CDR1 MDHEN and CDR2 SYDVKM come from the germline V gene. Trimming removed 4 bases from V and 1 base from J, with 13 bases in between. The CDR3 bases are TGTGCCAGCAGTTACGAGACAGGCCATAACTATGGCTACACCTTC. Amino acid sequence: CASSYETGHNYGYTF.

V usage is TRBV19 and J usage is TRBJ2-7; D is possibly TRBD1 (6 bases). From germline, CDR1 is LNHDA and CDR2 SQIVND (reference sequence). The CDR3 has 11 amino acids. Trimming pared 6 bases from V and 3 bases from J, leaving 6 bases between. CDR3 sequence: CASRTGYEQYF. The CDR3 DNA sequence: TGTGCCAGTAGGACAGGCTACGAGCAGTACTTC.

The V and J genes are TRBV6-2 or TRBV6-3 and TRBJ2-5; 12 positions agree with TRBD2. The CDR3 length is 18 residues. J gave up 4 bases and V 4 bases, and 13 bases lay outside the gene matches. Germline V gives CDR1 MNHEY, CDR2 SVGEGT. Written as DNA, the CDR3 is TGTGCCAGCAGTTCCCGACTAGCGGGGGAGGTTCTCAGAGAGACCCAGTACTTC. It is translated as CASSSRLAGEVLRETQYF.

The gene calls are TRBV28 and TRBJ2-1; 13 positions match TRBD2. Germline CDR1 reads MDHEN; CDR2 reads SYDVKM. CDR3 length equals 17 residues. V gave up 3 bases and J gave up 9 bases; unmatched junction bases: 11. The CDR3, as DNA: TGTGCCAGCAGTTTGGGGGGGACTAGCGGGGTCCGCGGTGAGCAGTTCTTC. Its translation is CASSLGGTSGVRGEQFF.

V gene TRBV2 combines with J gene TRBJ2-3; 8 bases align to TRBD2. The CDR3 extends over 14 amino acids. V gave up 6 bases and J gave up 1 base; unmatched junction bases: 3. The V gene's germline CDR1 is SNHLY and CDR2 FYNNEI. The CDR3 DNA reads TGTGCCAGCAGCTCGACTAGCGGCACAGATACGCAGTATTTT. Protein: CASSSTSGTDTQYF.

The chain employs TRBV7-2 and TRBJ1-1, with TRBD1 matching over 7 bases. CDR3 size: 14 residues. J was trimmed by 1 base and V by 5 bases; bases with no gene match: 4. Germline V gene lookup returns CDR1 SGHTA and CDR2 FQGNSA. CDR3 residues: CASSPGTANTEAFF. CDR3 sequence (DNA): TGTGCCAGCAGCCCCGGGACAGCGAACACTGAAGCTTTCTTT.

The rearrangement uses TRBV7-9 and TRBJ1-2; 8 positions agree with TRBD1. The V and J ends lost 1 base and 6 bases, in that order; junction bases with no gene match: 7. CDR1 SEHNR and CDR2 FQNEAQ come from the germline V gene (reference sequence). This CDR3 is built from 15 residues. The CDR3 spells CASSLGQGWSDGYTF. The CDR3, as DNA: TGTGCCAGCAGCTTAGGACAGGGGTGGAGTGATGGCTACACCTTC.

This chain joins TRBV21-1 and TRBJ1-2; the table assigns TRBD1, which was not confirmed against the DNA. TRBV21-1 is tagged as a pseudogene. The CDR3 sequence is 14 residues long. The CDR3 loop is CASSKGQTNYGYTF. The CDR3 DNA sequence: TGTGCCAGCAGCAAAGGACAAACCAACTATGGCTACACCTTC.

This clone was recorded a few times. The V gene is TRBV3-1 (or the pseudogene TRBV3-2), the J gene TRBJ2-7, with D unclear. Germline lookup yields CDR1 LGHDT and CDR2 YNNKEL (reference sequence). With 0 bases removed from V and 3 bases from J, the gap between germline ends came to 6 bases. The CDR3 has 13 amino acids. The CDR3 loop is CASSQDPGYEQYF. CDR3 nucleotide sequence: TGTGCCAGCAGCCAAGATCCGGGCTACGAGCAGTACTTC.

V gene TRBV5-1 combines with J gene TRBJ1-4, with 9 bases identical to TRBD1. Germline CDR1 reads SGHRS; CDR2 reads YFSETQ. V trimming: 0 bases; J trimming: 4 bases; junction bases outside the gene matches: 1. The CDR3 is 15 amino acids. The CDR3 nucleotides are TGCGCCAGCAGCTTGGGGACAGGGGATAATGAAAAACTGTTTTTT. Its protein is CASSLGTGDNEKLFF.

V and J are TRBV29-1 and TRBJ2-3, with D possibly matching TRBD2 (5 bases). The germline V gene has CDR1 SQVTM and CDR2 ANQGSEA. Trimming took off 3 bases at V and 3 bases at J, with 7 bases between the two ends. This CDR3 region has 12 residues. The CDR3 nucleotides read TGCAGCGTTGACCCGGGGACAGATACGCAGTATTTT. It specifies CSVDPGTDTQYF.

The chain is built from TRBV27 and TRBJ1-6, with unresolved D. Germline V gene sequence: CDR1 MNHEY, CDR2 SMNVEV (reference sequence). This CDR3 has 16 residues. The V end was cut by 1 base, the J end by 7 bases, with 14 bases between. The CDR3 DNA follows: TGTGCCAGCAGTTTATTCGACACAAACTTCAATTCACCCCTCCACTTT. As protein: CASSLFDTNFNSPLHF.

V is TRBV15 and J is TRBJ1-6, with 7 bases aligning to TRBD1. In germline, CDR1 is LNHNV, CDR2 YYDKDF (reference sequence). The CDR3 totals 12 residues. V lost 0 bases to trimming and J lost 18 bases; unmatched junction nucleotides: 5. In nucleotides, the CDR3 is TGTGCCACCAGCAGAGACAGGGGGGCCCCCCACTTT. Amino acids: CATSRDRGAPHF.

The J gene is TRBJ2-2, the V gene TRBV6-5, with D hard to call. Germline CDR1 and CDR2: MNHEY and SVGAGI. This CDR3 contains 15 residues. Deletions cut 10 bases from V and 1 base from J, with 16 bases between. The CDR3 nucleotides read TGTGCCATTTCCAGCCGTTCGGGGAACACCGGGGAGCTGTTTTTT. It encodes CAISSRSGNTGELFF.

V usage is TRBV7-9 and J usage is TRBJ1-2; no reliable D call. Germline assignment: CDR1 SEHNR and CDR2 FQNEAQ (reference sequence). The V and J ends lost 6 bases and 8 bases respectively, with 28 bases between them. The CDR3 runs 17 residues. The CDR3 region is CASRPGRYQEVFQGYTF. CDR3 nucleotides: TGTGCCAGCAGGCCAGGCAGATACCAGGAGGTTTTTCAAGGCTACACCTTC. The complete variable domain, with remaining parts taken from reference TRBV7-9 and TRBJ1-2, reads DTGVSQNPRHKITKRGQNVTFRCDPISEHNRLYWYRQTLGQGPEFLTYFQNEAQLEKSRLLSDRFSAERPKGSFSTLEIQRTEQGDSAMYLCASRPGRYQEVFQGYTFGSGTRLTVV.

The chain combines TRBV3-1 (or the pseudogene TRBV3-2) with TRBJ2-7; the match to TRBD1 covers 8 bases. This CDR3 comprises 15 residues. J lost 2 bases, V lost 4 bases, and 7 bases had no gene match. Germline CDR1 LGHDT, CDR2 YNNKEL (reference sequence). In DNA, the CDR3 is TGTGCCAGCAGCCTCCGGGACAGGCCCCCCTACGAGCAGTACTTC. Its translation: CASSLRDRPPYEQYF.